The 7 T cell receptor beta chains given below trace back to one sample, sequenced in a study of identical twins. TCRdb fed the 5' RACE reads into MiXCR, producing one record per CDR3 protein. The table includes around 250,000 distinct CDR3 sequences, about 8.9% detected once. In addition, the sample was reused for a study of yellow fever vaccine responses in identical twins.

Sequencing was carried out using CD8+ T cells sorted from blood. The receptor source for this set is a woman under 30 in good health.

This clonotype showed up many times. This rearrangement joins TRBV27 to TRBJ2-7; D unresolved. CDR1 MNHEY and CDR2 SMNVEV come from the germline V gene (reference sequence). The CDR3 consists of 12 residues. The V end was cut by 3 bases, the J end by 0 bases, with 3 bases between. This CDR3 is CASSFNSYEQYF. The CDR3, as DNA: TGTGCCAGCAGTTTCAACTCCTACGAGCAGTACTTC.

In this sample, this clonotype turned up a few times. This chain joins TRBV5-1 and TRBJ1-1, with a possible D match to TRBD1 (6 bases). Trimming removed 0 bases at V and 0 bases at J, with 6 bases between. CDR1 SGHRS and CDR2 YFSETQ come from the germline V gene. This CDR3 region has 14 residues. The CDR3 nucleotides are TGCGCCAGCAGCTTGGACAGGGTGAACACTGAAGCTTTCTTT. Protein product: CASSLDRVNTEAFF.

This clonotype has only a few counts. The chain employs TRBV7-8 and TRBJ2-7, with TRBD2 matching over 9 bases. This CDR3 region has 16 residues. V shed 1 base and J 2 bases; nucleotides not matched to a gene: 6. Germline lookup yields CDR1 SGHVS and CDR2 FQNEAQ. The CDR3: CASSLGIAGVAYEQYF. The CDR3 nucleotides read TGTGCCAGCAGCTTAGGGATAGCGGGAGTCGCCTACGAGCAGTACTTC.

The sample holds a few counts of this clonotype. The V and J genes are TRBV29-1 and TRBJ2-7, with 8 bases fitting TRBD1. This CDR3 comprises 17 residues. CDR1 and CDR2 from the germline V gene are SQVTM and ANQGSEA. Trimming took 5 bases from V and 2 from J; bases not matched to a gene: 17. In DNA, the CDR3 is TGCAGCGTTACGACGACGGGACAGGCCGAAATTACCTACGAGCAGTACTTC. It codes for CSVTTTGQAEITYEQYF.

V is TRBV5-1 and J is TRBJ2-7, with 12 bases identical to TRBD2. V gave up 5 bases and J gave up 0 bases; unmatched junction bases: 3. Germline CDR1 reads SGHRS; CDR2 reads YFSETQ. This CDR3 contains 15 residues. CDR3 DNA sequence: TGCGCCAGCAGTGGGACTAGCGGGCTCTCCTACGAGCAGTACTTC. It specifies CASSGTSGLSYEQYF.

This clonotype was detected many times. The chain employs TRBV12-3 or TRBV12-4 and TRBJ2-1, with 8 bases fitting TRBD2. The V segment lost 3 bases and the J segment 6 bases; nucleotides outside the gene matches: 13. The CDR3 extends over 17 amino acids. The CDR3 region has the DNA TGTGCCAGCAGTTTGGTTCGGGGGGGCGACCTAGGCAATGAGCAGTTCTTC. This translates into CASSLVRGGDLGNEQFF.

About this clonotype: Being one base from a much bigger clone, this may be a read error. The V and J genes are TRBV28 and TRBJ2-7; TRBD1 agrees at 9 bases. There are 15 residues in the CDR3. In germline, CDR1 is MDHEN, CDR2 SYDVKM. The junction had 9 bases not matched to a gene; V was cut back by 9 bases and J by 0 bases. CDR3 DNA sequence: TGTGCCAGAAGGGGACAGGGTTTTAGCTCCTACGAGCAGTACTTC. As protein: CARRGQGFSSYEQYF.